The sample holds many counts of the clone carrying this TCR beta chain. Antigen: not known. Aged 18 to 65, hyperthyroidism patients had been newly diagnosed, with under 2 months' duration. The sample belongs to a study of Graves' ophthalmopathy and Graves' hyperthyroidism. Amplified material comprised TCR beta CDR3 regions derived from RNA transcripts. First-round RT-PCR relied on HTBI primers, and a second-round multiplex PCR came next. MiXCR, run by TCRdb on the multiplex PCR reads, gives a single entry per CDR3 protein. The data hold roughly 1.1 million distinct CDR3 sequences, with about 40% observed a single time. Regarding the study as a whole: Separation of ophthalmopathy from stable hyperthyroidism was achieved by a 13-signature model, at approximately 90% sensitivity and roughly 81% specificity. Detection in blood was also observed for most expanded thyroid clonotypes above 0.001 frequency.

V was pared by 4 bases and J by 7 bases, with 13 bases of the junction left unmatched. This CDR3 comprises 17 residues. The V gene's germline CDR1 is SEHNR and CDR2 FQNEAQ (reference sequence). This chain connects TRBV7-9 to TRBJ1-5; 10 bases match TRBD1. This TCR derives from an adult man with Graves' hyperthyroidism. Sequenced input: peripheral blood or thyroid tissue (not recorded which). The CDR3 nucleotides are TGTGCCAGCAGCTCGTCCGGACAGGGGGGGATAGGGCAGCCCCAGCATTTT. Translation gives CASSSSGQGGIGQPQHF.